These 18 T cell receptor beta chains came from one sample sequenced in a study of beta chain bispecific antibodies for T cell cancers. Overall study findings and caveats: In these mixed samples, most targeted TRBV reads derived from the leukemia cell line. After anti-TRBV12 rather than anti-CD19 exposure, TRBV12-3 made up roughly 99% less of total TRBV signal.

Either OKT3 anti-CD3 antibody or CD3/CD28 beads expanded T cells from blood mononuclear cells over approximately three days. Their recognized antigens are unknown. TCRdb re-called the 5' RACE reads with MiXCR, one entry per CDR3 protein. The sample contains 20,000 to 25,000 distinct CDR3 sequences, approximately 2% of which appear only once. The material sequenced was healthy donor T cells cultured with leukemia cells, taken from a culture containing a bispecific antibody targeting TCR Vbeta12. The source of these receptors is a human donor in good health. Some clones in this sample may be carry-over from other donors' samples.

The sample holds many counts of this clonotype. The rearrangement uses TRBV7-8 and TRBJ1-6; TRBD1 matches at 7 bases. V lost 1 base and J lost 5; bases outside the gene matches: 5. Germline-derived CDR1 and CDR2 are SGHVS and FQNEAQ. The CDR3 sequence is 16 residues long. The CDR3 reads CASSLVAGTDNSPLHF. The CDR3, as DNA: TGTGCCAGCAGCTTAGTGGCCGGGACAGATAATTCACCCCTCCACTTT.

This clonotype was seen repeatedly, ten times or more. The V and J genes are TRBV14 and TRBJ2-7; D unresolved. Between the trimmed V and J ends, which lost 2 bases and 3 bases, there was a span of 8 bases. CDR3 size: 13 residues. Germline V gene sequence: CDR1 SGHDN, CDR2 FVKESK. The CDR3: CASSQLMFYEQYF. The CDR3 DNA sequence: TGTGCCAGCAGCCAATTAATGTTCTACGAGCAGTACTTC.

This clonotype was found many times. The genes are TRBV5-6 and TRBJ2-1, with D maybe TRBD1 (6 bases). Germline V gives CDR1 SGHDT, CDR2 YYEEEE. Trimming removed 2 bases from V and 6 bases from J, with 9 bases in between. This CDR3 is built from 13 residues. As DNA, the CDR3 is TGTGCCAGCAGCTTAGGACAGACCAATGAGCAGTTCTTC. Translation: CASSLGQTNEQFF.

This clonotype was seen many times. The chain links TRBV18 to TRBJ2-7; 7 bases match TRBD1. Trimming removed 6 bases from V and 4 bases from J; junction bases left unmatched: 9. CDR1 KGHSH and CDR2 LQKENI come from the germline V gene. This CDR3 contains 14 residues. For the CDR3, the DNA is TGTGCCAGCTCTACAGGGGTGATTAAGTACGAGCAGTACTTC. Translated: CASSTGVIKYEQYF.

This clonotype has ten or more counts. This chain joins TRBV6-5 and TRBJ1-2; possibly TRBD1 for D (5 bases). CDR3 length: 14 amino acids. The V end lost 0 bases, the J end lost 8 bases, and 13 bases lay between the germline ends. Germline CDR1 and CDR2: MNHEY and SVGAGI. The CDR3 sequence: CASSYSLDSGGYTF. Here the CDR3 DNA reads TGTGCCAGCAGTTACTCATTAGACAGTGGCGGCTACACCTTC.

At least ten counts were recorded for this clonotype. The chain employs TRBV7-3 and TRBJ2-3, with a tentative D call TRBD1 (6 bases). V lost 1 base and J lost 2, with 13 bases in between. The CDR3 has 16 residues. Germline assignment: CDR1 SGHTA and CDR2 FQGTGA. CDR3 coding DNA: TGTGCCAGCAGCTTAAGCGTGACAGGAGACACAGATACGCAGTATTTT. Translating gives CASSLSVTGDTDTQYF.

Worth noting for this clonotype: A much larger clone is a single base away; this may be a read error. The chain joins TRBV5-4 to TRBJ1-1, with D hard to call. V dropped 0 bases and J dropped 2 bases, with 5 bases sitting between them. CDR1 SGHNT and CDR2 YYREEE come from the germline V gene (reference sequence). This CDR3 spans 13 amino acids. The CDR3 loop is CASSLGDNTEAFF. The CDR3 coding sequence is TGTGCCAGCAGCTTGGGGGATAACACTGAAGCTTTCTTT.

V is TRBV29-1 and J is TRBJ2-7; D call uncertain. Germline V CDR1 and CDR2: SQVTM, ANQGSEA. This CDR3 contains 11 residues. V was trimmed by 2 bases and J by 3 bases, leaving 5 bases between them. For the CDR3, the DNA is TGCAGCGTTGAAAGCGTCTACGAGCAGTACTTC. This sequence encodes CSVESVYEQYF.

This clonotype was seen repeatedly, ten times or more. This sequence joins TRBV5-1 and TRBJ2-1; D might be TRBD1 (7 bases). CDR1 and CDR2 from the germline V gene are SGHRS and YFSETQ. The CDR3 consists of 15 residues. The V end was cut by 4 bases, the J end by 2 bases, with 13 bases between. The CDR3, as DNA: TGCGCCAGCAGCCAGGGGGGTTCGCCCTACAATGAGCAGTTCTTC. Its protein product is CASSQGGSPYNEQFF.

This clonotype was seen once. A much larger clonotype is one base distant, so this may be a read error. The V gene is TRBV19, the J gene TRBJ1-4; no reliable D call. The CDR3 totals 14 residues. Germline V gene lookup returns CDR1 LNHDA and CDR2 SQIVND (reference sequence). CDR3 sequence: CASSSPATNKKLFF. DNA of the CDR3: TGTGCCAGTAGCAGCCCGGCAACTAATAAAAAACTGTTTTTT.

In its sample, this clonotype was seen many times. This chain connects TRBV7-2 to TRBJ2-3; the D is unclear. V lost 2 bases and J 4 bases, leaving 7 bases between the germline ends. Germline CDR1 and CDR2: SGHTA and FQGNSA. The CDR3 spans 13 residues. In nucleotides, the CDR3 is TGTGCCAGCAGCTTATTAGGGTCAGATACGCAGTATTTT. Translation gives CASSLLGSDTQYF.

In this sample, this clonotype turned up many times. V and J are TRBV5-1 and TRBJ1-1; D gene unclear. Trimming left V 0 bases short and J 3 bases short, with 12 bases between. The CDR3 totals 15 residues. Looked up from germline, CDR1 is SGHRS and CDR2 is YFSETQ. In DNA form, the CDR3 reads TGCGCCAGCAGCTTGGGGGCAGTGTGGTACACTGAAGCTTTCTTT. It encodes CASSLGAVWYTEAFF.

The chain employs TRBV5-4 and TRBJ1-1; D gene uncertain. Germline values: CDR1 SGHNT, CDR2 YYREEE (reference sequence). CDR3 length equals 16 residues. The V and J ends lost 1 base and 0 bases respectively, with 13 bases between them. CDR3 bases: TGTGCCAGCAGCTTGCAGGTCGGAACCATGAACACTGAAGCTTTCTTT. Protein: CASSLQVGTMNTEAFF.

Ten or more counts support this clonotype. This sequence joins TRBV2 and TRBJ2-7; possibly TRBD1 for D (6 bases). Germline V gene data show CDR1 as SNHLY and CDR2 as FYNNEI. Trimming removed 6 bases at V and 3 bases at J, with 12 bases between. The CDR3 runs to 13 residues. The CDR3 protein is CASSHRDLYEQYF. The CDR3 bases are TGTGCCAGCAGCCACAGGGACCTCTACGAGCAGTACTTC.

This clonotype occurred many times. The chain carries TRBV7-9 and TRBJ1-2, with 7 positions matching TRBD1. Germline V CDR1 and CDR2: SEHNR, FQNEAQ (reference sequence). Unmatched junction bases numbered 12, after V lost 5 bases and J lost 0 bases. The CDR3 sequence is 17 residues long. Written as DNA, the CDR3 is TGTGCCAGCAGCCTCCGGGACAGCAACGTGGCTAACTATGGCTACACCTTC. Translation gives CASSLRDSNVANYGYTF.

This clonotype appeared many times. The rearrangement joins TRBV20-1 to TRBJ1-1; D is possibly TRBD1 (6 bases). The V end lost 6 bases, the J end lost 5 bases, and 13 bases lay between the germline ends. The CDR3 spans 12 residues. Germline CDR1 and CDR2: DFQATT and SNEGSKA (reference sequence). In DNA, the CDR3 is TGCAGTGCAAGCGAGGGGGGGACTGAAGCTTTCTTT. This sequence encodes CSASEGGTEAFF.

This clonotype was seen at least ten times. The V call is TRBV11-2, the J call TRBJ1-1; the D gene is possibly TRBD1 (5 bases). Trimming took 4 bases from V and 8 from J, leaving 8 bases between them. The germline gives CDR1 SGHAT, CDR2 FQNNGV. The CDR3 is 11 residues long. The CDR3 nucleotides read TGTGCCAGCAGCTCGGGGGGGGAAGCTTTCTTT. As protein: CASSSGGEAFF.

This clonotype appeared many times. The chain links TRBV5-1 to TRBJ2-5; 8 positions match TRBD1. V shed 3 bases, J shed 4 bases, and the junction held 5 bases outside the gene matches. The germline V gene encodes CDR1 SGHRS and CDR2 YFSETQ. This CDR3 comprises 14 residues. This CDR3 reads CASSSTGGVETQYF. The CDR3 coding sequence is TGCGCCAGCAGCTCAACAGGGGGTGTAGAGACCCAGTACTTC.